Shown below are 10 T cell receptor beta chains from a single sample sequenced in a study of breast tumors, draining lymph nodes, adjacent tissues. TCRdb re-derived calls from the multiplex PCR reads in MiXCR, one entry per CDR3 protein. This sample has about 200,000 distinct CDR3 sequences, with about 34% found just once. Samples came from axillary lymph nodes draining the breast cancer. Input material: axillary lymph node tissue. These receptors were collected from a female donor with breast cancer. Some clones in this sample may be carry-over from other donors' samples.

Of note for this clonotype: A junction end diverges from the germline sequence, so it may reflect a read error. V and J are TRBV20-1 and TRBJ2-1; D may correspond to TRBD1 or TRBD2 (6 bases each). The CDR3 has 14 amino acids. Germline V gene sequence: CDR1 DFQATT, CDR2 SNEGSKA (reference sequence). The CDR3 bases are TGCAGTGCTAAGTCGGGGGCCCCCTACACTGAGCAGTTCTTC. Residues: CSAKSGAPYTEQFF.

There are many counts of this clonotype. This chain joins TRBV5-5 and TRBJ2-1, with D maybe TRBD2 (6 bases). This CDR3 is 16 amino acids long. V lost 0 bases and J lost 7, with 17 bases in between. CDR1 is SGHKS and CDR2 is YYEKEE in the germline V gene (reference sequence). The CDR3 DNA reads TGTGCCAGCAGCTTGGATTTTAGCGGCCACTGGAATGAGCAGTTCTTC. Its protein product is CASSLDFSGHWNEQFF.

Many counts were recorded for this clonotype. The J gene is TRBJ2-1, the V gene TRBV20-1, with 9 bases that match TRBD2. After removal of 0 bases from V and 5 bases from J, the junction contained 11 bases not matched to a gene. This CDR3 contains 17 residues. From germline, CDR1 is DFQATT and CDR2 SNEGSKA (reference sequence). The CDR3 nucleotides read TGCAGTGCTAGAGATCGCTTCAGCGGGGGGACCCACAATGAGCAGTTCTTC. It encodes CSARDRFSGGTHNEQFF.

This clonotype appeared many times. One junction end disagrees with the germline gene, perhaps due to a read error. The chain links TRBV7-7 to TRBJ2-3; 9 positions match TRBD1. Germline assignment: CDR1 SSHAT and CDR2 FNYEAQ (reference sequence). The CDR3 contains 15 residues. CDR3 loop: CASSRLRQGEDTQYF. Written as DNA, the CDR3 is TGTGCTAGCAGCCGACTCCGACAGGGGGAGGATACGCAGTATTTT.

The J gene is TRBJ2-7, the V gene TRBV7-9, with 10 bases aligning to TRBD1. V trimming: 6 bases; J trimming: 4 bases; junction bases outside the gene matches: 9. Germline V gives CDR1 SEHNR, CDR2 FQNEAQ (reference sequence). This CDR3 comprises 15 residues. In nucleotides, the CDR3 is TGTGCCAGCAGTTTATACGGGACAGGGGTATACGAGCAGTACTTC. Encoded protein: CASSLYGTGVYEQYF.

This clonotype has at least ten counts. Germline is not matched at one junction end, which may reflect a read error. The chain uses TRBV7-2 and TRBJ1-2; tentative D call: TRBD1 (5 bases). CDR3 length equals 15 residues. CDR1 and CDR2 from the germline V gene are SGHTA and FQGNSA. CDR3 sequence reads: CASSLTRDGAVGYPF. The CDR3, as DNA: TGTGCCAGCAGCTTAACCCGGGACGGAGCTGTTGGCTACCCCTTC.

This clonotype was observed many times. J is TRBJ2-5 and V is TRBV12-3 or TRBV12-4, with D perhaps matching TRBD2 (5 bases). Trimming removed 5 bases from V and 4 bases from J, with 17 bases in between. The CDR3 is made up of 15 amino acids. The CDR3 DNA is TGTGCCAGCAGTACCACGGCGGGCCGAGGAGAGACCCAGTACTTC. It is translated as CASSTTAGRGETQYF.

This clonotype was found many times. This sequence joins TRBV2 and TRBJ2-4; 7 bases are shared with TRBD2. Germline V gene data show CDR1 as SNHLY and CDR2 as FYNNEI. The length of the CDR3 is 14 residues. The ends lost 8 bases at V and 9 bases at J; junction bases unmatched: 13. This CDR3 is CASCRWERDCIQYF. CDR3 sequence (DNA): TGTGCCAGCTGTAGGTGGGAGCGGGATTGCATTCAGTACTTC. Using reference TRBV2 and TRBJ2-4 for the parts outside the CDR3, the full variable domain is EPEVTQTPSHQVTQMGQEVILRCVPISNHLYFYWYRQILGQKVEFLVSFYNNEISEKSEIFDDQFSVERPDGSNFTLKIRSTKLEDSAMYFCASCRWERDCIQYFGAGTRLSVL.

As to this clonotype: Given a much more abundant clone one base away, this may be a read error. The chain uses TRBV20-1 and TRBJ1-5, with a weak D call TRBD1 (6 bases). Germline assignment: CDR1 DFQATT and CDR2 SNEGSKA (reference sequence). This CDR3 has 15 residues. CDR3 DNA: TGCAGTGCTAGATCTCGTCAGGGGAGCAATCCGCCCCAGCATTTT. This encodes CSARSRQGSNPPQHF.

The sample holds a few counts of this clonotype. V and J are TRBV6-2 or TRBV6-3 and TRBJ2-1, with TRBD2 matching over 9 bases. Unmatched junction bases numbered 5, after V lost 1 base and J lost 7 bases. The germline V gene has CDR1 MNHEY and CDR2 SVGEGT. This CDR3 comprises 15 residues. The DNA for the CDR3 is TGTGCCAGCAGTTACTTGGGACTAGCTCAGAATGAGCAGTTCTTC. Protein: CASSYLGLAQNEQFF.